These T cell receptor beta chains were read from a single sample in a study of beta chain features in type 1 diabetes. Using immunoSEQ multiplex PCR, the repertoire was profiled, and TCRdb retains in-frame clones only, with some absent. The sample records 220,000 or so clones, roughly two thirds being singletons. Sequenced material: naive CD4+ T cells from blood. The receptors here all came from a man aged 25 to 40 in good health. Both conserved end residues are part of each CDR3. Fields, in order: V gene, J gene, D gene, CDR3 protein. D genes are given only for firm matches.

TRBV19	TRBJ2-1	-	CASSTLRRTYNEQFF
TRBV5-1	TRBJ2-5	-	CASSLAVPEETQYF
TRBV30	TRBJ1-5	-	CAWRQGWNQPQHF
TRBV9	TRBJ2-1	-	CASSVGFSDEQFF
TRBV29-1	TRBJ1-1	-	CSVARNTEAFF
TRBV5-1	TRBJ1-2	-	CASSLAYRDGYGYTF
TRBV29-1	TRBJ2-1	-	CSVGPTGPRGYEQFF
TRBV27	TRBJ1-2	TRBD1	CASSSYPDRGYGYTF
TRBV7-9	TRBJ2-6	TRBD2	CASSLGTSGRAGANVLTF
TRBV15	TRBJ1-5	TRBD1	CATSRGDRDQPQHF
TRBV11-2	TRBJ2-5	-	CASSFGVETQYF
TRBV7-9	TRBJ2-4	TRBD2	CASSLRLAGGDIQYF
TRBV30	TRBJ2-1	TRBD2	CAWKASGNEQFF
TRBV29-1	TRBJ2-3	-	CSVERGGTDTQYF
TRBV7-2	TRBJ2-1	TRBD2	CASSLGMPSGYNEQFF
TRBV29-1	TRBJ2-7	-	CSVRPMRRGSYEQYF
TRBV29-1	TRBJ2-6	-	CSVESRDGANVLTF
TRBV29-1	TRBJ2-1	TRBD1	CSVGHRGIYNEQFF
TRBV29-1	TRBJ2-7	-	CSARNSYEQYF
TRBV28	TRBJ2-2	-	CASIPGGGSSGELFF
TRBV30	TRBJ2-1	-	CAWSDLANEQFF
TRBV7-2	TRBJ2-7	TRBD2	CASSGTGLAGANQYF
TRBV29-1	TRBJ2-7	TRBD2	CSVGLAGPRSSYEQYF
TRBV10-3	TRBJ2-3	TRBD2	CAISESLAGGYGTDTQYF
TRBV30	TRBJ1-2	-	CAWKGPADYTF
TRBV5-4	TRBJ2-3	-	CASSFETSTDTQYF
TRBV11-2	TRBJ2-1	-	CASSQATNNEQFF
TRBV30	TRBJ1-5	-	CAWSLAGSLNQPQHF
TRBV29-1	TRBJ2-5	-	CSVVPRGQYQETQYF
TRBV29-1	TRBJ2-5	TRBD2	CSVGRGREGTQYF
TRBV2	TRBJ1-5	-	CASSPDGSQPQHF
TRBV30	TRBJ2-2	TRBD2	CAWKASGRDNTGELFF
TRBV28	TRBJ2-1	TRBD1	CASTQGQAYNEQFF
TRBV29-1	TRBJ1-2	-	CSVPGWEGYTF
TRBV15	TRBJ2-5	-	CATIRQLGMTYQETQYF
TRBV6-6	TRBJ1-5	-	CASSTNFVEPQHF
TRBV29-1	TRBJ1-2	-	CSVAGHNYGYTF
TRBV30	TRBJ2-6	-	CAWIQSTGANVLTF
TRBV7-2	TRBJ2-7	TRBD2	CASSLTSGTSGSYEQYF
TRBV6-5	TRBJ2-3	-	CATKTTADTQYF
TRBV11-2	TRBJ2-1	-	CASSFGTAPGEQFF
TRBV7-6	TRBJ2-7	TRBD1	CASSWNQGAGDEQYF